Sequencing of this T cell receptor (beta chain) was carried out in a study of blood T cells in healthy people across ages. PCR was performed a second time for about 7 to 11 cycles using a sample-barcoded 5' primer and a J-beta primer mix. TCRdb re-analysed the 5' RACE reads in MiXCR, keeping a single row per CDR3 protein. The sample lists around 1,000,000 distinct CDR3 sequences, approximately 26% occurring once. Roughly 9.8 milliliters of peripheral blood were drawn from each donor. These data were also filed under a second study, of T cells of mothers and their children. That source notes: At a rate of approximately 1.5 ug per 15 ul, cDNA synthesis received all of the extracted RNA. Every mother produced more than 10 million TCR beta CDR3 reads, whereas every child provided around 3 million.

The sequencing sample was made of blood. The receptor comes from a girl aged 2-10 years in good health.

The CDR3 DNA reads as TGCAGTGCCTCCCTGGTAAATGAGCAGTTCTTC. It specifies CSASLVNEQFF. V and J are TRBV20-1 and TRBJ2-1; D not certain. V gave up 6 bases and J gave up 7 bases, with 10 bases separating them. Per the germline V gene, CDR1 is DFQATT and CDR2 is SNEGSKA (reference sequence). The CDR3 sequence is 11 residues long.